The 7 T cell receptor beta chains below all came from one sample that was sequenced in a study of OX40 agonist ivuxolimab in advanced cancers. The table came from immunoSEQ multiplex PCR; TCRdb's copy has only in-frame clones and leaves some out. The sample yields about 54,000 clones, almost 85% seen once. The source was CD4+ or CD8+ T cells sorted from blood, collected in a trial of the OX40 agonist ivuxolimab. Source of these receptors: an adult with an advanced solid tumor such as melanoma, head and neck, liver or kidney cancer.

V usage is TRBV25-1 and J usage is TRBJ1-1, with D hard to call. CDR3 length: 14 residues. Germline V gene sequence: CDR1 MGHDK, CDR2 SYGVNS. V was cut by 3 bases and J by 3 bases, with 11 bases left in between. The CDR3 nucleotides read TGTGCCAGCAGTGACCAAGGGTGGGACACTGAAGCTTTCTTT. The encoded protein is CASSDQGWDTEAFF.

V and J are TRBV18 and TRBJ1-4; D might be TRBD1 (6 bases). The length of the CDR3 is 18 residues. Germline V CDR1 and CDR2: KGHSH, LQKENI. V lost 3 bases to trimming and J lost 0 bases, with 17 bases between them. CDR3 sequence: CASSPVQGTYATNEKLFF. The CDR3 region has the DNA TGTGCCAGCTCACCGGTCCAGGGGACATATGCAACTAATGAAAAACTGTTTTTT.

The CDR3 region is CASSLGGLAGDLYEQYF. The CDR3 nucleotides read TGTGCCAGCAGCTTAGGGGGACTAGCGGGAGATTTGTACGAGCAGTACTTC. The chain couples TRBV7-9 to TRBJ2-7; 14 positions agree with TRBD2. The CDR3 has 17 residues. CDR1 and CDR2 from the germline V gene are SEHNR and FQNEAQ (reference sequence). The junction had 6 bases not matched to a gene; V was cut back by 1 base and J by 4 bases.

The gene calls are TRBV5-6 and TRBJ2-3, with 8 nucleotides matching TRBD2. The junction had 11 bases not matched to a gene; V was cut back by 4 bases and J by 4 bases. The CDR3 is made up of 16 amino acids. CDR1 and CDR2 from the germline V gene are SGHDT and YYEEEE. CDR3 coding DNA: TGTGCCAGCAGCAAGGGTTCAGCGGGAGCGGCAGATACGCAGTATTTT. This codes for CASSKGSAGAADTQYF.

The rearrangement links TRBV18 to TRBJ1-6, with D perhaps matching TRBD1 (5 bases). Germline loops: CDR1 KGHSH, CDR2 LQKENI. Trimming pared 5 bases from V and 0 bases from J, leaving 20 bases between. This CDR3 region has 19 residues. DNA for the CDR3: TGTGCCAGCTCAAGAAGAGGATCAGGGACGAGCTCCTATAATTCACCCCTCCACTTT. It translates to CASSRRGSGTSSYNSPLHF.

This sequence joins TRBV10-3 and TRBJ2-3, with 10 positions matching TRBD2. The CDR3 is 14 amino acids. The trim removed 10 bases at V and 5 bases at J, leaving 9 bases unmatched. CDR1 ENHRY and CDR2 SYGVKD come from the germline V gene. The CDR3 DNA reads as TGTGCCACCTGGACTAGCGGTCGGCAAGATACGCAGTATTTT. This encodes CATWTSGRQDTQYF.

This clone was recorded a few times. The rearrangement uses TRBV28 and TRBJ2-7; D possibly uses TRBD1 or TRBD2 (5 bases each). This CDR3 comprises 14 residues. V lost 5 bases, J lost 0 bases, and 11 bases lay in between. Germline CDR1 is MDHEN and CDR2 is SYDVKM. The CDR3 bases are TGTGCCAGCAGTCGATGGGACCTCTCCTACGAGCAGTACTTC. It is translated as CASSRWDLSYEQYF.